Below are 18 T cell receptor beta chains sequenced from a single sample in a study of T cell changes during pregnancy in multiple sclerosis. The protocol was immunoSEQ multiplex PCR, while the TCRdb copy is restricted to in-frame clones and leaves out a portion. There are about 27,000 clones in the sample; more than 75% occur only once, and about 13% lies in the top ten. This specimen consisted of CD8+ T cells from peripheral blood mononuclear cells, obtained in the first trimester of pregnancy. The receptors come from a female donor in good health, enrolled as a control in a pregnancy study.

The chain uses TRBV23-1 and TRBJ2-7; 9 bases match TRBD1. TRBV23-1 is filed as an ORF, its function uncertain. V was clipped by 5 bases and J by 3 bases; unmatched bases: 8. The CDR3 runs to 15 residues. CDR3 bases: TGCGCCAGCAGTAACCGGGACAGGGAGGTCTACGAGCAGTACTTC. Translated: CASSNRDREVYEQYF.

In nucleotides, the CDR3 is TGTGCCAGCAGCCATCTTCCGGGACAGGGAGAGAACACTGAAGCTTTCTTT. Its translation is CASSHLPGQGENTEAFF. V usage is TRBV7-6 and J usage is TRBJ1-1; 9 nucleotides agree with TRBD1. The germline gives CDR1 SGHVS, CDR2 FNYEAQ. The CDR3 is 17 residues long. With V trimmed by 5 bases and J by 1 base, 11 bases remained unmatched.

This sequence joins TRBV28 and TRBJ2-7; D might be TRBD2 (5 bases). The V gene's germline CDR1 is MDHEN and CDR2 SYDVKM. This CDR3 spans 13 amino acids. V was clipped by 4 bases and J by 0 bases, with 7 bases between them. The CDR3 spells CASSSGYSYEQYF. The CDR3, as DNA: TGTGCCAGCAGTTCGGGATACTCCTACGAGCAGTACTTC.

This CDR3 reads CASSLAAELSYEQYF. Here the CDR3 DNA reads TGCGCCAGCAGCTTGGCAGCGGAGCTCTCCTACGAGCAGTACTTC. The rearrangement uses TRBV5-1 and TRBJ2-7; D is possibly TRBD2 (5 bases). Trimming stripped 0 bases from V and 0 bases from J, with 10 bases between. The germline CDR1 and CDR2 sequences are SGHRS and YFSETQ. This CDR3 has 15 amino acids.

The chain uses TRBV14 and TRBJ1-1; D may be TRBD1 (5 bases). CDR3 size: 15 residues. Germline-derived CDR1 and CDR2 are SGHDN and FVKESK. Trimming shortened V by 5 bases and J by 3 bases, and 16 bases separated the two germline ends. CDR3 loop: CASSEVGGMDTEAFF. As DNA, the CDR3 is TGTGCCAGCAGCGAAGTGGGGGGAATGGACACTGAAGCTTTCTTT.

About this clone itself: The sample has other DNA sequences that encode this CDR3 too. The chain joins TRBV27 to TRBJ2-7, with D uncertain. This CDR3 has 11 amino acids. Germline CDR1 is MNHEY and CDR2 is SMNVEV (reference sequence). V lost 3 bases to trimming and J lost 3 bases, with 3 bases between them. The CDR3 bases are TGTGCCAGCAGTTTCGGCTACGAGCAGTACTTC. Translated: CASSFGYEQYF.

The chain is built from TRBV29-1 and TRBJ2-3; 8 bases fit TRBD1. This CDR3 has 13 residues. With V trimmed by 4 bases and J by 8 bases, 8 bases remained unmatched. Germline V gene sequence: CDR1 SQVTM, CDR2 ANQGSEA. CDR3 protein: CSVARDRSGTQYF. The DNA for the CDR3 is TGCAGCGTTGCCCGGGACAGGTCTGGTACGCAGTATTTT.

This clone was detected only a few times. The chain combines TRBV11-2 with TRBJ2-7; TRBD2 matches at 8 bases. Germline CDR1 is SGHAT and CDR2 is FQNNGV. The CDR3 spans 15 residues. Trimming took 2 bases from V and 4 from J; bases not matched to a gene: 7. The CDR3 protein is CASSLYGGGSYEQYF. The CDR3 DNA reads TGTGCCAGCAGCTTATACGGCGGGGGGTCATACGAGCAGTACTTC.

The chain combines TRBV6-1 with TRBJ2-3; perhaps TRBD1 as D (5 bases). This CDR3 spans 13 amino acids. V was pared by 3 bases and J by 3 bases, with 7 bases between. The germline V gene has CDR1 MNHNS and CDR2 SASEGT. CDR3 sequence (DNA): TGTGCCAGCAGTGAGCAGGGAACAGATACGCAGTATTTT. It is translated as CASSEQGTDTQYF.

The chain links TRBV4-3 to TRBJ1-1; 7 nucleotides agree with TRBD1. Losses at the gene ends were 0 bases for V and 7 bases for J; bases not matched to a gene: 5. This CDR3 is built from 14 residues. CDR1 LGHNA and CDR2 YSLEER come from the germline V gene. The CDR3 region is CASSQEVGGGEAFF. In DNA, the CDR3 is TGCGCCAGCAGCCAAGAGGTAGGGGGCGGTGAAGCTTTCTTT.

The rearrangement links TRBV7-3 to TRBJ1-3; D may be TRBD1 (6 bases). The CDR3 runs 18 residues. V dropped 0 bases and J dropped 2 bases, with 17 bases sitting between them. Germline V gives CDR1 SGHTA, CDR2 FQGTGA. This chain's CDR3 is CASSLTPPMDRTGNTIYF. DNA of the CDR3: TGTGCCAGCAGCTTAACCCCTCCCATGGACAGAACTGGAAACACCATATATTTT.

This clone was detected a few times. The chain carries TRBV27 and TRBJ1-1; D remains unclear. CDR3 length: 15 residues. V lost 0 bases and J lost 0, with 8 bases in between. Germline lookup yields CDR1 MNHEY and CDR2 SMNVEV (reference sequence). CDR3 nucleotide sequence: TGTGCCAGCAGTTTATCCCCAGGAATGAACACTGAAGCTTTCTTT. The encoded protein is CASSLSPGMNTEAFF.

This chain uses TRBV6-4 with TRBJ2-3; TRBD1 matches at 8 bases. This CDR3 region has 14 residues. CDR1 is MRHNA and CDR2 is SNTAGT in the germline V gene. The V gene end was trimmed by 4 bases and the J gene end by 1 base; junction bases not matched to a gene: 1. CDR3 DNA sequence: TGTGCCAGCAGTGCGACAGGGGGCACAGATACGCAGTATTTT. Its translation is CASSATGGTDTQYF.

This chain uses TRBV5-1 with TRBJ1-1, with D maybe TRBD1 (6 bases). This CDR3 spans 15 amino acids. Germline V gene sequence: CDR1 SGHRS, CDR2 YFSETQ. V shed 2 bases and J shed 4 bases, with 15 bases lying between them. CDR3 sequence (DNA): TGCGCCAGCAGCTTCGCGACAGGAATGGCCACTGAAGCTTTCTTT. Its protein product is CASSFATGMATEAFF. The full variable domain, rest sourced from reference TRBV5-1 and TRBJ1-1, is KAGVTQTPRYLIKTRGQQVTLSCSPISGHRSVSWYQQTPGQGLQFLFEYFSETQRNKGNFPGRFSGRQFSNSRSEMNVSTLELGDSALYLCASSFATGMATEAFFGQGTRLTVV.

By proportion, this clone is medium-sized. V gene TRBV5-1 combines with J gene TRBJ1-1, with D perhaps matching TRBD1 (6 bases). V shed 3 bases and J shed 7 bases, with 10 bases lying between them. CDR1 SGHRS and CDR2 YFSETQ come from the germline V gene. CDR3 length equals 12 residues. The DNA for the CDR3 is TGCGCCAGCAGCTCCAAACAGGGTGAAGCTTTCTTT. It yields the protein CASSSKQGEAFF.

This rearrangement joins TRBV27 to TRBJ2-5; 8 bases match TRBD2. CDR3 length equals 14 residues. V was pared by 5 bases and J by 5 bases, with 7 bases of the junction left unmatched. Germline V lookup: CDR1 MNHEY, CDR2 SMNVEV (reference sequence). Here the CDR3 DNA reads TGTGCCAGCAGTGTTGCGGGGGGCGGGGAGACCCAGTACTTC. Its translation is CASSVAGGGETQYF.

The gene calls are TRBV27 and TRBJ1-4, with 8 bases that match TRBD1. Germline V gene lookup returns CDR1 MNHEY and CDR2 SMNVEV (reference sequence). This CDR3 is 15 amino acids long. Unmatched junction bases numbered 10, after V lost 6 bases and J lost 7 bases. CDR3 DNA sequence: TGTGCCAGCAGCTCCTTAACAGGGGGTGGTGAAAAACTGTTTTTT. Translated, it gives CASSSLTGGGEKLFF.

The chain has TRBV27 and TRBJ1-5, with D uncertain. V lost 6 bases, J lost 0 bases, and 6 bases lay in between. CDR3 length: 13 residues. Germline V gives CDR1 MNHEY, CDR2 SMNVEV (reference sequence). DNA for the CDR3: TGTGCCAGCAGCTATTATAGCAATCAGCCCCAGCATTTT. This encodes CASSYYSNQPQHF.